This T cell receptor (beta chain) came from a study of blood T cell repertoires in COVID-19. Study-wide background: Samples of COVID-19 (acute and convalescent) were obtained from the United States, Italy and Spain. T cells, B-cell-depleted T cells, or PBMCs supplied cDNA or gDNA.

Per the study methods: Amplifying reference gene primers gave estimates of nucleated cell counts. Sequencing used immunoSEQ multiplex PCR; TCRdb keeps in-frame clones, though not all of them. V and J calls plus clone size are reproduced from that table; the DNA served to infer D and trimming. The sample has approximately 360,000 clones; around 90% are singletons. This CDR3 region has 14 residues. V was trimmed by 0 bases and J by 4 bases, leaving 6 bases between them. The germline gives CDR1 SGHDN, CDR2 FVKESK. Input material: peripheral blood. V and J are TRBV14 and TRBJ2-2; D call uncertain. The receptor was derived from a man aged 18 to 30 with active or convalescent COVID-19. In DNA, the CDR3 is TGTGCCAGCAGCCAAGATATCCTCACCGGGGAGCTGTTTTTT. It is translated as CASSQDILTGELFF. Variable domain in full (rest from reference TRBV14 and TRBJ2-2): EAGVTQFPSHSVIEKGQTVTLRCDPISGHDNLYWYRRVMGKEIKFLLHFVKESKQDESGMPNNRFLAERTGGTYSTLKVQPAELEDSGVYFCASSQDILTGELFFGEGSRLTVL.